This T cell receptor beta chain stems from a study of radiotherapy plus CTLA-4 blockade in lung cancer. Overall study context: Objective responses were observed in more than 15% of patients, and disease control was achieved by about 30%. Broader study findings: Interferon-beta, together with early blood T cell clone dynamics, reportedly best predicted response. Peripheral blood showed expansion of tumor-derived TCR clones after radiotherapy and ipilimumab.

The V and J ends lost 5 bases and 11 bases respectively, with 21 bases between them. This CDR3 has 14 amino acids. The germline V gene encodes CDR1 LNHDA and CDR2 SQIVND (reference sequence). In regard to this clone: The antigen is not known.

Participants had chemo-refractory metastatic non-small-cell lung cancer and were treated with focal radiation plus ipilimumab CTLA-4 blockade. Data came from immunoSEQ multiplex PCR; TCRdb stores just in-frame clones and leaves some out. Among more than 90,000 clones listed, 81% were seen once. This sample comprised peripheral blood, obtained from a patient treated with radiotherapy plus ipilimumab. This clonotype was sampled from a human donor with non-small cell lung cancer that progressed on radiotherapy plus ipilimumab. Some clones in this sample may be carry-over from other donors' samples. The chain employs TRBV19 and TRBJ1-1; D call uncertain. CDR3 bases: TGTGCCAGTAGTGCCGGGGAAGCCCGAGGTGGGGCTTTCTTT. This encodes CASSAGEARGGAFF.